There are many counts of the clone carrying this T cell receptor beta chain. This entry comes from a study of T cells in Graves' hyperthyroidism and ophthalmopathy. Germline CDR1 is DFQATT and CDR2 is SNEGSKA (reference sequence). Trimming took off 4 bases at V and 4 bases at J, with 7 bases between the two ends. This CDR3 comprises 11 residues. RNA transcripts gave rise to amplified TCR beta CDR3 regions. Primed by the HTBI set, a first-round RT-PCR was run on the TCR CDR3. Each CDR3 protein gets one entry after TCRdb re-called the multiplex PCR reads with MiXCR. The sample carries about 610,000 distinct CDR3 sequences, about 43% recorded once.

The V call is TRBV20-1, the J call TRBJ2-5, with a tentative D call TRBD1 (5 bases). The TCR originated in a woman younger than 35 with Graves' hyperthyroidism. Sequenced sample: peripheral blood or thyroid tissue (not recorded which). In nucleotides, the CDR3 is TGCAGTGCTATGGGGCGAGAGACCCAGTACTTC. Its translation: CSAMGRETQYF.